The rows below give T cell receptor beta chains drawn from one sample of a study of shared clonotypes between healthy human individuals. TCRdb's table, derived via immunoSEQ multiplex PCR, lists solely in-frame clones and lacks some. The sample holds fewer than 650,000 clones, about 82% seen once. Sequencing was done on a sample of PBMCs. Receptors originate from a woman in her forties in good health. Some clones in this sample may be carry-over from other donors' samples. CDR3s leave out the opening cysteine and the closing phenylalanine or tryptophan. The order of the fields is V gene, clone size, J gene, CDR3 length, CDR3 protein. Expanded clones get a size class; other rows say once, few or many, or leave the size out.

v_gene: TRBV25-1
abundance: once
j_gene: TRBJ1-4
len: 13
CDR3aa: ASSEYGDPHEKLF

v_gene: TRBV6-5
abundance: .
j_gene: TRBJ1-2
len: 11
CDR3aa: ASSVGQGYGYT

v_gene: TRBV10-3
abundance: .
j_gene: TRBJ2-1
len: 14
CDR3aa: AISESTSGKDGEQF

v_gene: TRBV18
abundance: .
j_gene: TRBJ1-3
len: 15
CDR3aa: ASSPETGPLSGNTIY

v_gene: TRBV28
abundance: .
j_gene: TRBJ2-7
len: 9
CDR3aa: ASSLSFEQY

v_gene: TRBV29-1
abundance: .
j_gene: TRBJ2-1
len: 12
CDR3aa: SVELLAGVNEQF

v_gene: TRBV7-9
abundance: .
j_gene: TRBJ2-7
len: 13
CDR3aa: ASTGGQGTGYEQY

v_gene: TRBV9
abundance: .
j_gene: TRBJ2-7
len: 7
CDR3aa: AILGEQY

v_gene: TRBV10-3
abundance: .
j_gene: TRBJ2-3
len: 14
CDR3aa: AISLNTGGATDTQY

v_gene: TRBV7-2
abundance: .
j_gene: TRBJ2-7
len: 13
CDR3aa: ASSLESSGSYEQY

v_gene: TRBV10-1
abundance: .
j_gene: TRBJ1-1
len: 13
CDR3aa: ASSESTGGGSEAF

v_gene: TRBV11-2
abundance: once
j_gene: TRBJ1-4
len: 12
CDR3aa: ASSYSSTNEKLF

v_gene: TRBV21-1
abundance: .
j_gene: TRBJ1-1
len: 13
CDR3aa: ASSSLRTGDTEAF

v_gene: TRBV5-4
abundance: .
j_gene: TRBJ1-3
len: 12
CDR3aa: ASSLAGQGATIY

v_gene: TRBV29-1
abundance: .
j_gene: TRBJ1-1
len: 11
CDR3aa: SVVGTAVTEAF

v_gene: TRBV18
abundance: .
j_gene: TRBJ1-2
len: 14
CDR3aa: ASSPPGKSSDGGYT

v_gene: TRBV27
abundance: once
j_gene: TRBJ1-5
len: 11
CDR3aa: ASSLGADQPQH

v_gene: TRBV10-3
abundance: .
j_gene: TRBJ2-2
len: 16
CDR3aa: AISESIGGPTTTGELF

v_gene: TRBV11-1
abundance: .
j_gene: TRBJ2-1
len: 15
CDR3aa: ASSFVSGRASYNEQF

v_gene: TRBV7-2
abundance: .
j_gene: TRBJ2-7
len: 12
CDR3aa: ASILAGKGYEQY

v_gene: TRBV6-1
abundance: .
j_gene: TRBJ2-4
len: 17
CDR3aa: ASSAPGQGAGLAKNIQY

v_gene: TRBV5-4
abundance: .
j_gene: TRBJ2-3
len: 11
CDR3aa: ASSLSSTDTQY

v_gene: TRBV16
abundance: .
j_gene: TRBJ2-7
len: 11
CDR3aa: ASRDRGGYEQY

v_gene: TRBV5-1
abundance: .
j_gene: TRBJ2-2
len: 13
CDR3aa: ASSSAGGPTGELF

v_gene: TRBV28
abundance: .
j_gene: TRBJ2-5
len: 12
CDR3aa: ASSLGGVGKTQY

v_gene: TRBV7-6
abundance: .
j_gene: TRBJ2-7
len: 13
CDR3aa: ASSLDAGVRYEQY

v_gene: TRBV5-1
abundance: .
j_gene: TRBJ2-1
len: 13
CDR3aa: ASSLRPSREDEQF

v_gene: TRBV7-9
abundance: .
j_gene: TRBJ2-7
len: 11
CDR3aa: ASSAWTAYEQY

v_gene: TRBV11-2
abundance: few
j_gene: TRBJ1-1
len: 13
CDR3aa: ASSSRPGQNTEAF

v_gene: TRBV5-1
abundance: .
j_gene: TRBJ2-1
len: 10
CDR3aa: ASSFLDNEQF

v_gene: TRBV10-2
abundance: few
j_gene: TRBJ2-7
len: 14
CDR3aa: ASSLWEPGQTYEQY

v_gene: TRBV28
abundance: few
j_gene: TRBJ1-4
len: 14
CDR3aa: ASSSQGGRTNEKLF

v_gene: TRBV28
abundance: few
j_gene: TRBJ2-7
len: 10
CDR3aa: ASTGPIYEQY

v_gene: TRBV7-6
abundance: .
j_gene: TRBJ2-7
len: 16
CDR3aa: ASSNPGQGASWGYEQY

v_gene: TRBV7-2
abundance: few
j_gene: TRBJ2-5
len: 12
CDR3aa: ASSLVGLARSQY

v_gene: TRBV4-1
abundance: .
j_gene: TRBJ1-2
len: 12
CDR3aa: ASSQDPLGIGYT

v_gene: TRBV5-1
abundance: once
j_gene: TRBJ2-7
len: 13
CDR3aa: ASSVSGRGSYEQY

v_gene: TRBV11-3
abundance: .
j_gene: TRBJ2-2
len: 12
CDR3aa: ASSPRLGEGELF

v_gene: TRBV5-1
abundance: .
j_gene: TRBJ2-1
len: 11
CDR3aa: ASRRNLDNEQF

v_gene: TRBV9
abundance: .
j_gene: TRBJ2-7
len: 14
CDR3aa: ASSPRQGAFSYEQY

v_gene: TRBV7-6
abundance: .
j_gene: TRBJ2-2
len: 14
CDR3aa: ASSLGLAGATGELF

v_gene: TRBV18
abundance: once
j_gene: TRBJ2-1
len: 14
CDR3aa: ASSTLAGGSYNEQF

v_gene: TRBV18
abundance: .
j_gene: TRBJ2-1
len: 12
CDR3aa: ASSQWDLLNEQF

v_gene: TRBV5-1
abundance: .
j_gene: TRBJ2-2
len: 14
CDR3aa: ASSLKTAGFTGELF

v_gene: TRBV29-1
abundance: few
j_gene: TRBJ2-4
len: 9
CDR3aa: SVREGNIQY

v_gene: TRBV5-6
abundance: few
j_gene: TRBJ2-7
len: 10
CDR3aa: ASSSGDYEQY